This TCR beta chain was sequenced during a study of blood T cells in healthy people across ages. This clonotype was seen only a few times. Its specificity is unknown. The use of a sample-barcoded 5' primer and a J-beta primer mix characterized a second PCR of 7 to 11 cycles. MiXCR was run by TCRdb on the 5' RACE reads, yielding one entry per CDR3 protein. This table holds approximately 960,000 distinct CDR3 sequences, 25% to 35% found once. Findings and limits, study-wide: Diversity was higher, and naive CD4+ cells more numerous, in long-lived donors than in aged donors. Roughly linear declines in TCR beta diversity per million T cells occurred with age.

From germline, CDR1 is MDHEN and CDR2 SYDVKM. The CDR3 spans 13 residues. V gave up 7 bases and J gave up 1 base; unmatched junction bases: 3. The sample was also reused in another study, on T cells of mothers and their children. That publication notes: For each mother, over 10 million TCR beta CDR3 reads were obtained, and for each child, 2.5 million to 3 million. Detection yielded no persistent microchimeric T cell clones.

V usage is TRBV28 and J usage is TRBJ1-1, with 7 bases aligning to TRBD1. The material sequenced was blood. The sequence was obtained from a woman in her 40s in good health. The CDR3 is CASKTGTNTEAFF. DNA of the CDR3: TGTGCCAGCAAGACAGGGACGAACACTGAAGCTTTCTTT.